The 26 T cell receptor beta chains given below trace back to one sample, sequenced in a study of control samples from healthy donors and cancer patients (dated by TCRdb to 2020 to 2022). Library creation used the immunoSEQ multiplex PCR assay. The table comes from immuneACCESS by way of TCRdb, which keeps in-frame sequences with V and J called. Part of the clones is missing from these tables; in studies checked, under half for an unresolved V gene and the rest for unknown reasons. This sample lists 120,000 to 150,000 clones; more than 90% were detected once. The leading ten clones occupy about 3% of the sample. The source material was blood. Receptors originate from a man aged 25 to 40 in good health.

The chain uses TRBV3-1 (or the pseudogene TRBV3-2) and TRBJ2-7, with D perhaps TRBD1 (6 bases). V was pared by 4 bases and J by 2 bases, with 12 bases between. In germline, CDR1 is LGHDT, CDR2 YNNKEL (reference sequence). CDR3 length equals 14 residues. CDR3 in amino acids: CASSPLTGPYEQYF. The CDR3 nucleotides are TGTGCCAGCAGCCCCCTGACAGGCCCCTACGAGCAGTACTTC.

The chain links TRBV15 to TRBJ2-5; the D is unclear. The germline gives CDR1 LNHNV, CDR2 YYDKDF (reference sequence). V was trimmed by 0 bases and J by 2 bases, leaving 10 bases between them. This CDR3 region has 15 residues. The CDR3 loop is CATSRDIHRQETQYF. Written as DNA, the CDR3 is TGTGCCACCAGCAGAGATATCCACAGACAAGAGACCCAGTACTTC.

The chain carries TRBV2 and TRBJ2-2, with D hard to call. This CDR3 has 14 amino acids. Germline values: CDR1 SNHLY, CDR2 FYNNEI. Deletions cut 1 base from V and 6 bases from J, with 9 bases between. The CDR3 loop is CASSEGSGAGELFF. The CDR3 region has the DNA TGTGCCAGCAGTGAAGGTTCGGGTGCCGGGGAGCTGTTTTTT. Looking up the rest from reference TRBV2 and TRBJ2-2 gives the full variable domain: EPEVTQTPSHQVTQMGQEVILRCVPISNHLYFYWYRQILGQKVEFLVSFYNNEISEKSEIFDDQFSVERPDGSNFTLKIRSTKLEDSAMYFCASSEGSGAGELFFGEGSRLTVL.

The V and J genes are TRBV2 and TRBJ1-1; 10 nucleotides align to TRBD1. Trimming removed 3 bases from V and 3 bases from J; junction bases left unmatched: 4. CDR1 and CDR2 from the germline V gene are SNHLY and FYNNEI. The CDR3 has 15 residues. CDR3 sequence: CASSEAGTGDTEAFF. The CDR3 DNA follows: TGTGCCAGCAGTGAGGCCGGGACAGGGGACACTGAAGCTTTCTTT.

This chain connects TRBV11-2 to TRBJ1-4, with D possibly TRBD1 on 5 matching bases. The V gene's germline CDR1 is SGHAT and CDR2 FQNNGV. V lost 5 bases to trimming and J lost 0 bases, with 13 bases between them. The CDR3 runs 16 residues. CDR3 DNA: TGTGCCAGCAGCATGACCCGACAGACAACTAATGAAAAACTGTTTTTT. Encoded protein: CASSMTRQTTNEKLFF. Using reference TRBV11-2 and TRBJ1-4 for the parts outside the CDR3, the full variable domain is EAGVAQSPRYKIIEKRQSVAFWCNPISGHATLYWYQQILGQGPKLLIQFQNNGVVDDSQLPKDRFSAERLKGVDSTLKIQPAKLEDSAVYLCASSMTRQTTNEKLFFGSGTQLSVL.

The CDR3 region is CATSKGAGVDYGYTF. In DNA, the CDR3 is TGTGCCACCAGCAAGGGAGCAGGGGTTGACTATGGCTACACCTTC. The chain carries TRBV15 and TRBJ1-2; tentative D call: TRBD1 (6 bases). The length of the CDR3 is 15 residues. The V and J ends lost 4 bases and 3 bases respectively, with 15 bases between them. Looked up from germline, CDR1 is LNHNV and CDR2 is YYDKDF (reference sequence). Based on the CDR3 plus reference TRBV15 and TRBJ1-2, the full variable domain is DAMVIQNPRYQVTQFGKPVTLSCSQTLNHNVMYWYQQKSSQAPKLLFHYYDKDFNNEADTPDNFQSRRPNTSFCFLDIRSPGLGDTAMYLCATSKGAGVDYGYTFGSGTRLTVV.

This chain uses TRBV2 with TRBJ1-2; tentatively, D is TRBD1 (6 bases). Trimming pared 4 bases from V and 0 bases from J, leaving 15 bases between. The CDR3 is 16 residues long. From germline, CDR1 is SNHLY and CDR2 FYNNEI. CDR3 DNA sequence: TGTGCCAGCAGTGCACGAGGACAGCGAGCTAACTATGGCTACACCTTC. Encoded protein: CASSARGQRANYGYTF. Together with reference TRBV2 and TRBJ1-2, the CDR3 gives the full variable domain: EPEVTQTPSHQVTQMGQEVILRCVPISNHLYFYWYRQILGQKVEFLVSFYNNEISEKSEIFDDQFSVERPDGSNFTLKIRSTKLEDSAMYFCASSARGQRANYGYTFGSGTRLTVV.

A few counts support this clone. The chain recombines TRBV10-3 with TRBJ1-1, with D possibly matching TRBD1 (6 bases). The ends were cut back, 0 bases at V and 7 bases at J, with 15 bases in the middle. The CDR3 extends over 15 amino acids. CDR1 is ENHRY and CDR2 is SYGVKD in the germline V gene. The CDR3, as DNA: TGTGCCATCAGTGAGTCTCACAGGGAAGTGGGTGAAGCTTTCTTT. This translates into CAISESHREVGEAFF.

The chain combines TRBV12-3 or TRBV12-4 with TRBJ1-3; D may be TRBD1 (5 bases). This CDR3 region has 13 residues. Trimming removed 5 bases from V and 8 bases from J, with 13 bases in between. The CDR3 region has the DNA TGTGCCAGCAGTCCCGACCGGGGGGACACCATATATTTT. Its protein is CASSPDRGDTIYF.

The chain is built from TRBV19 and TRBJ1-2; D ambiguous. Deletions cut 4 bases from V and 4 bases from J, with 16 bases between. Germline values: CDR1 LNHDA, CDR2 SQIVND (reference sequence). The CDR3 totals 15 residues. In nucleotides, the CDR3 is TGTGCCAGTAGTAGCGGAAACCTTCCTCTCTATGGCTACACCTTC. As protein: CASSSGNLPLYGYTF. The variable domain in full, with the rest retrieved from reference TRBV19 and TRBJ1-2, is DGGITQSPKYLFRKEGQNVTLSCEQNLNHDAMYWYRQDPGQGLRLIYYSQIVNDFQKGDIAEGYSVSREKKESFPLTVTSAQKNPTAFYLCASSSGNLPLYGYTFGSGTRLTVV.

The V call is TRBV7-3, the J call TRBJ1-1; D gene uncertain. V lost 3 bases to trimming and J lost 0 bases, with 5 bases between them. In germline, CDR1 is SGHTA, CDR2 FQGTGA. The CDR3 has 13 amino acids. The CDR3 region is CASSLQVNTEAFF. The CDR3 DNA reads TGTGCCAGCAGCTTGCAGGTGAACACTGAAGCTTTCTTT.

This clone was counted a single time. The V gene is TRBV6-4, the J gene TRBJ2-7; 12 bases are a match to TRBD2. The CDR3 is 15 amino acids. J lost 4 bases, V lost 4 bases, and 5 bases had no gene match. The germline V gene encodes CDR1 MRHNA and CDR2 SNTAGT. CDR3 amino acids: CASSVLAGGFYEQYF. The DNA of the CDR3 is TGTGCCAGCAGTGTACTAGCGGGGGGTTTTTACGAGCAGTACTTC.

The chain joins TRBV2 to TRBJ2-7; weak D call: TRBD1 (6 bases). From germline, CDR1 is SNHLY and CDR2 FYNNEI. This CDR3 has 15 amino acids. The V end lost 4 bases, the J end lost 6 bases, and 19 bases lay between the germline ends. The DNA of the CDR3 is TGTGCCAGCAGTGGGTCGAGGGGGAGTATAGCCGAGCAGTACTTC. Its protein product is CASSGSRGSIAEQYF.

This chain connects TRBV4-1 to TRBJ2-7; no clear D. CDR3 length: 15 amino acids. V was trimmed by 0 bases and J by 1 base, leaving 10 bases between them. Germline V gene sequence: CDR1 MGHRA, CDR2 YSYEKL. CDR3 DNA sequence: TGCGCCAGCAGCCAAGAACCCCCAGAGTCCTACGAGCAGTACTTC. Amino acids: CASSQEPPESYEQYF.

The rearrangement links TRBV7-2 to TRBJ2-7, with 9 bases that match TRBD1. The ends lost 5 bases at V and 0 bases at J; junction bases unmatched: 8. This CDR3 spans 16 amino acids. Germline V gene data show CDR1 as SGHTA and CDR2 as FQGNSA. The CDR3 region is CASSTTGGLSSYEQYF. CDR3 nucleotides: TGTGCCAGCAGCACCACAGGGGGCCTAAGCTCCTACGAGCAGTACTTC.

V gene TRBV18 combines with J gene TRBJ2-2; 8 bases line up with TRBD2. Germline V CDR1 and CDR2: KGHSH, LQKENI. CDR3 length equals 15 residues. The V and J ends lost 0 bases and 8 bases, in that order; junction bases with no gene match: 5. Written as DNA, the CDR3 is TGTGCCAGCTCACCACCGGGACTAGTAACTGGGGAGCTGTTTTTT. Its protein is CASSPPGLVTGELFF. Filled out from reference TRBV18 and TRBJ2-2, the complete variable domain reads NAGVMQNPRHLVRRRGQEARLRCSPMKGHSHVYWYRQLPEEGLKFMVYLQKENIIDESGMPKERFSAEFPKEGPSILRIQQVVRGDSAAYFCASSPPGLVTGELFFGEGSRLTVL.

The rearrangement links TRBV5-4 to TRBJ1-3, with 7 positions matching TRBD1. Germline V gives CDR1 SGHNT, CDR2 YYREEE (reference sequence). This CDR3 comprises 12 residues. Written as DNA, the CDR3 is TGTTCAACGGGACAGACTGGAAACACCATATATTTT. It encodes CSTGQTGNTIYF.

This chain joins TRBV24-1 and TRBJ2-7; 7 bases match TRBD1. The CDR3 is made up of 15 amino acids. The junction had 4 bases not matched to a gene; V was cut back by 3 bases and J by 0 bases. Per the germline V gene, CDR1 is KGHDR and CDR2 is SFDVKD. The CDR3 sequence is CATSDPGQSSYEQYF. CDR3 DNA sequence: TGTGCCACCAGTGATCCGGGACAGAGCTCCTACGAGCAGTACTTC.

The genes are TRBV7-2 and TRBJ1-2; TRBD1 is a possible D gene (5 bases). The CDR3 length is 15 residues. Germline CDR1 is SGHTA and CDR2 is FQGNSA. V lost 5 bases and J lost 6, with 19 bases in between. The CDR3 loop reads CASSPPGRTLNGYTF. CDR3 in DNA: TGTGCCAGCAGCCCCCCGGGACGGACCTTAAATGGCTACACCTTC.

The chain links TRBV9 to TRBJ1-2; D may be TRBD1 (6 bases). The CDR3 runs 14 residues. V was trimmed by 0 bases and J by 6 bases, leaving 12 bases between them. Looked up from germline, CDR1 is SGDLS and CDR2 is YYNGEE. The CDR3 DNA reads as TGTGCCAGCAGCGTAGTCGGGGGCGGTCATGGCTACACCTTC. The encoded protein is CASSVVGGGHGYTF. Full variable domain (outside the CDR3, taken from reference TRBV9 and TRBJ1-2): DSGVTQTPKHLITATGQRVTLRCSPRSGDLSVYWYQQSLDQGLQFLIQYYNGEERAKGNILERFSAQQFPDLHSELNLSSLELGDSALYFCASSVVGGGHGYTFGSGTRLTVV.

This clone was observed a single time. This chain links TRBV24-1 with TRBJ1-2; possibly TRBD1 for D (6 bases). The V end was cut by 5 bases, the J end by 6 bases, with 12 bases between. Germline CDR1 is KGHDR and CDR2 is SFDVKD. The CDR3 totals 13 residues. The CDR3: CATSVRGRDGYTF. CDR3 in DNA: TGTGCCACCAGTGTACGGGGGCGCGATGGCTACACCTTC.

The genes are TRBV14 and TRBJ1-2; D not resolved. The germline CDR1 and CDR2 sequences are SGHDN and FVKESK. Trimming took off 4 bases at V and 3 bases at J, with 9 bases between the two ends. The CDR3 is 13 amino acids. The CDR3 bases are TGTGCCAGCAGCCCCAGTCCGGACTATGGCTACACCTTC. This translates into CASSPSPDYGYTF.

V and J are TRBV6-1 and TRBJ2-3; maybe TRBD1 (6 bases). The CDR3 length is 15 residues. The germline gives CDR1 MNHNS, CDR2 SASEGT. V was cut by 3 bases and J by 4 bases, with 14 bases left in between. The DNA for the CDR3 is TGTGCCAGCAGTGACACCGGACAGAGGGCAGATACGCAGTATTTT. Translation: CASSDTGQRADTQYF.

V usage is TRBV4-1 and J usage is TRBJ1-1, with 8 bases fitting TRBD1. V lost 3 bases, J lost 1 base, and 10 bases stayed unmatched. The CDR3 length is 17 residues. Germline V gene sequence: CDR1 MGHRA, CDR2 YSYEKL. The CDR3 bases are TGCGCCAGCAGCCAGGACACGCCGGGACAGGCGAACACTGAAGCTTTCTTT. Residues: CASSQDTPGQANTEAFF.

This clone was counted a single time. V gene TRBV7-6 combines with J gene TRBJ2-3, with 10 bases that match TRBD2. The CDR3 totals 18 residues. V gave up 5 bases and J gave up 2 bases; unmatched junction bases: 13. Germline CDR1 is SGHVS and CDR2 is FNYEAQ. The CDR3 DNA reads as TGTGCCAGCAGCCCCTTCCAAGCGGGGGGGCCTGTCACAGATACGCAGTATTTT. It codes for CASSPFQAGGPVTDTQYF.

The V gene is TRBV19, the J gene TRBJ2-2; D possibly corresponds to TRBD1 (6 bases). The germline V and J ends were trimmed by 4 bases and 5 bases, with 14 bases remaining between them. In germline, CDR1 is LNHDA, CDR2 SQIVND (reference sequence). The CDR3 is 15 residues long. DNA for the CDR3: TGTGCCAGTAGTACCCTTACAGGGATAACCGGGGAGCTGTTTTTT. Translating it yields CASSTLTGITGELFF.